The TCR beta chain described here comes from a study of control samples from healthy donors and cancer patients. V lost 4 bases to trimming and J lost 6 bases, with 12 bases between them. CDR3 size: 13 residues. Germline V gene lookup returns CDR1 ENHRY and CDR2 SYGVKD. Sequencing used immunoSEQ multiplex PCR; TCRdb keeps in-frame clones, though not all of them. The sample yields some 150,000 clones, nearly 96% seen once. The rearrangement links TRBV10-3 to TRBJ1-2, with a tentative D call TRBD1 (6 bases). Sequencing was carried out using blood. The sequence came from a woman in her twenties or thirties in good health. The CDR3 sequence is CAISGGTNDGYTF. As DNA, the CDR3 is TGTGCCATCAGTGGCGGGACAAACGATGGCTACACCTTC.